A selection of T cell receptor beta chains follows, all from one sample in a study of blood T cell repertoires in COVID-19. The method was immunoSEQ multiplex PCR; TCRdb's version includes in-frame clones alone and lacks a portion of them. The data show about 300,000 clones, 80% to 90% seen once. The sequenced sample consisted of peripheral blood. The receptors here all came from a woman between 45 and 60 years old with acute or convalescent COVID-19. CDR3s include the opening cysteine and the closing phenylalanine or tryptophan. A D gene is named only where the DNA matches it firmly. Clone size, where shown, is once, few, many, or a class for clones that have expanded.

abundance | j_gene | v_gene | d_gene | CDR3nt | CDR3aa
NA | TRBJ1-3 | TRBV29-1 | TRBD1 | TGCAGCGTGTGGGACAGGGGTCGTATTGGAAACACCATATATTTT | CSVWDRGRIGNTIYF
NA | TRBJ1-1 | TRBV7-2 | TRBD1 | TGTGCCAGCAGGACAGGGGGCGACTTTCACACTGAAGCTTTCTTT | CASRTGGDFHTEAFF
NA | TRBJ2-7 | TRBV6-2/TRBV6-3 | NA | TGTGCCAGCAGTTACTCGAGTACGTACAGGGACTCCTACGAGCAGTACTTC | CASSYSSTYRDSYEQYF
NA | TRBJ2-1 | TRBV7-9 | NA | TGTGCCAGCACCCAGCGGGCAGGTGAGCAGTTCTTC | CASTQRAGEQFF
NA | TRBJ2-3 | TRBV2 | NA | TGTGCCAGCAGCCAGGACACAGATACGCAGTATTTT | CASSQDTDTQYF
NA | TRBJ1-1 | TRBV4-1 | NA | TGCGCCAGCAGTCGAGACGGCAGGAAGACTGAAGCTTTCTTT | CASSRDGRKTEAFF
NA | TRBJ2-3 | TRBV2 | TRBD2 | TGTGCCAGCACGGCTAGCGGGGGGACAGATACGCAGTATTTT | CASTASGGTDTQYF
NA | TRBJ2-1 | TRBV11-3 | TRBD2 | TGTGCCAGCAGCTTGAGGGCTAGCGGGGGGCCGGAGCAGTTCTTC | CASSLRASGGPEQFF
NA | TRBJ2-3 | TRBV5-4 | NA | TGTGCCAGCAGCTCGGGACTGAGTCCCACAGATACGCAGTATTTT | CASSSGLSPTDTQYF
NA | TRBJ1-2 | TRBV5-1 | NA | TGCGCCAGCAGCACCCAGACTCCAGCTTATGGCTACACCTTC | CASSTQTPAYGYTF
NA | TRBJ2-3 | TRBV9 | NA | TGTGCCAGCAGCTTACGGGGATTTGATGCGACAGATACGCAGTATTTT | CASSLRGFDATDTQYF
NA | TRBJ2-7 | TRBV5-1 | TRBD2 | TGCGCCAGCAGCTTGGATCCTAGCGGGAGTGCAATCGAGCAGTACTTC | CASSLDPSGSAIEQYF
NA | TRBJ1-2 | TRBV12-3/TRBV12-4 | NA | TGTGCCAGCAGTAGGCAGGTCTATGGCTACACCTTC | CASSRQVYGYTF
few | TRBJ1-2 | TRBV20-1 | NA | TGCAGTGCTAGTCTCTCTATAGAGGGAGATGGCTACACCTTC | CSASLSIEGDGYTF
NA | TRBJ2-1 | TRBV29-1 | TRBD1 | TGCAGCGTTCGTCCTCCGGGACAGCACAATGAGCAGTTCTTC | CSVRPPGQHNEQFF
NA | TRBJ1-3 | TRBV5-5 | NA | TGTGCCAGCAGTCTGGACTGGACTGGAAACACCATATATTTT | CASSLDWTGNTIYF
NA | TRBJ1-1 | TRBV10-1 | NA | TGCGCCAGCAGTGAATCGATTCTAGGATACACTGAAGCTTTCTTT | CASSESILGYTEAFF
NA | TRBJ1-2 | TRBV5-6 | TRBD1 | TGTGCCAGCAGCTTTGGGACAGGCATTAACTATGGCTACACCTTC | CASSFGTGINYGYTF
NA | TRBJ2-7 | TRBV7-2 | NA | TGTGCCAGCAGCTTACGGCGCTCGGGAACTCCCTACGAGCAGTACTTC | CASSLRRSGTPYEQYF
NA | TRBJ1-4 | TRBV2 | NA | TGTGCCAGGCGGCGGGCTGCTAATGAAAAACTGTTTTTT | CARRRAANEKLFF
NA | TRBJ2-7 | TRBV7-9 | TRBD1 | TGTGCCAGCAGCTTGAGACAGGGTCCAACCTACGAGCAGTACTTC | CASSLRQGPTYEQYF
NA | TRBJ2-1 | TRBV5-1 | TRBD2 | TGCGCCAGCAGCTTGGAACTAGCGGGGGGCAGAGATGAGCAGTTCTTC | CASSLELAGGRDEQFF
NA | TRBJ1-1 | TRBV29-1 | TRBD1 | TGCAGCGTTCGACAGGGGCGGACTGAAGCTTTCTTT | CSVRQGRTEAFF
NA | TRBJ1-2 | TRBV25-1 | TRBD1 | TGTGCCAGCAGCCTCGTGACAGGGTTGGACGGCTACACCTTC | CASSLVTGLDGYTF
once | TRBJ2-3 | TRBV12-3/TRBV12-4 | NA | TGTGCCAGCAGTTTATCTCGGGGGGATACGCAGTATTTT | CASSLSRGDTQYF
NA | TRBJ1-1 | TRBV2 | TRBD1 | TGTGCCAGCACGGTACAGGGGCAGGCTGAAGCTTTCTTT | CASTVQGQAEAFF
NA | TRBJ1-2 | TRBV5-6 | NA | TGTGCCAGCAGTTCAGGGTACTATGGCTACACCTTC | CASSSGYYGYTF
NA | TRBJ1-3 | TRBV30 | TRBD1 | TGTGCCTGGAGGAAACTCGACAGGGACGGAAACACCATATATTTT | CAWRKLDRDGNTIYF
NA | TRBJ1-1 | TRBV10-2 | NA | TGCGCCAGCAGTGAATTCTCTTCGGGGAGCACTGAAGCTTTCTTT | CASSEFSSGSTEAFF
once | TRBJ1-1 | TRBV5-4 | TRBD1 | TGTGCCAGCAGCTTCGGACAGGGGAACACTGAAGCTTTCTTT | CASSFGQGNTEAFF
NA | TRBJ2-1 | TRBV13 | TRBD1 | TGTGCCAGCAGCCAAGACAGGGACCAGTTCTTC | CASSQDRDQFF
NA | TRBJ2-3 | TRBV4-1 | TRBD2 | TGCGCCAGCAGCCAATTTAGCGGGGCCACAGATACGCAGTATTTT | CASSQFSGATDTQYF
NA | TRBJ1-2 | TRBV6-5 | TRBD1 | TGTGCCAGCAGCTTGACAGGGACCAACTATGGCTACACCTTC | CASSLTGTNYGYTF
NA | TRBJ1-2 | TRBV7-2 | NA | TGTGCCAGCAGCTTGCGGGGAGGCTGGTATGGCTACACCTTC | CASSLRGGWYGYTF
NA | TRBJ1-1 | TRBV5-1 | NA | TGCGCCAGCAGCCGCGCCGGGACATCGGTTTTAGATGGCGCTTTCTTT | CASSRAGTSVLDGAFF
few | TRBJ1-3 | TRBV30 | TRBD1 | TGTGCCTGGAGTGAGGGGGCTACTCGGAACACCATATATTTT | CAWSEGATRNTIYF
NA | TRBJ2-2 | TRBV5-1 | NA | TGCGCCAGCAGCCCCGGGACTTTGAACACCGGGGAGCTGTTTTTT | CASSPGTLNTGELFF
NA | TRBJ2-3 | TRBV7-2 | NA | TGTGCCAGCACCCCTCCCCCCCTGGACTTGGTCACAGATACGCAGTATTTT | CASTPPPLDLVTDTQYF
NA | TRBJ1-1 | TRBV3-1/TRBV3-2 | NA | TGTGCCAGCAGCCAAGATGGGGGGGACGGAACTGAAGCTTTCTTT | CASSQDGGDGTEAFF
NA | TRBJ1-5 | TRBV5-1 | NA | TGCGCCAGCAGTCCAGACGGGGGAAATCAGCCCCAGCATTTT | CASSPDGGNQPQHF
NA | TRBJ1-2 | TRBV5-1 | NA | TGCGCCAGCAGCTTGGCCGAGGGCGGCGGCTACACCTTC | CASSLAEGGGYTF
NA | TRBJ2-2 | TRBV6-6 | TRBD2 | TGTGCCAGCAGTCGACTATCAGCGGGAGGGCGTGGGGAGCTGTTTTTT | CASSRLSAGGRGELFF
NA | TRBJ2-3 | TRBV5-1 | TRBD1 | TGCGCCAGCAGCGGGACAGGGGGAGGATATAGCACAGATACGCAGTATTTT | CASSGTGGGYSTDTQYF
NA | TRBJ1-2 | TRBV20-1 | NA | TGCAGTGCACACAGGGTTCCTGGCTACACCTTC | CSAHRVPGYTF
NA | TRBJ2-7 | TRBV29-1 | TRBD2 | TGCAGCGCCTCTAGCGGTCCCTACGAGCAGTACTTC | CSASSGPYEQYF
once | TRBJ2-1 | TRBV19 | TRBD2 | TGTGCCAGTAGTATGCCCCGGGAGGGGAACAATGAGCAGTTCTTC | CASSMPREGNNEQFF
NA | TRBJ2-1 | TRBV5-1 | TRBD2 | TGCGCCAGCAGCCTTAGCGGGGGGACCCCCCCAAAGCAGTTCTTC | CASSLSGGTPPKQFF
NA | TRBJ2-1 | TRBV27 | NA | TGTGCCAGCAGTGAAGGTGGGGGGTATGAGCAGTTCTTC | CASSEGGGYEQFF
NA | TRBJ1-5 | TRBV19 | TRBD1 | TGTGCCAGTAGGGGACAGCTAGCAAATCAGCCCCAGCATTTT | CASRGQLANQPQHF
NA | TRBJ1-2 | TRBV5-4 | NA | TGTGCCAGCAGCGCGGGACTCCCAATTGAGAGCTACACCTTC | CASSAGLPIESYTF
NA | TRBJ1-5 | TRBV2 | TRBD1 | TGTGCCAGCAGTCTCCCCGGACAGGCTGTGAATAGCAATCAGCCCCAGCATTTT | CASSLPGQAVNSNQPQHF
NA | TRBJ2-3 | TRBV3-1/TRBV3-2 | NA | TGTGCCAGCAGCCAAGCCGGCACAGATACGCAGTATTTT | CASSQAGTDTQYF
NA | TRBJ2-3 | TRBV10-1 | TRBD2 | TGCGCCAGCAGTGTGACTAGCGGTTCAGTTGATACGCAGTATTTT | CASSVTSGSVDTQYF
NA | TRBJ1-1 | TRBV19 | TRBD1 | TGTGCCAGTAGTACCCCCAGGCAGGGGGACACTGAAGCTTTCTTT | CASSTPRQGDTEAFF